This paragraph reports one TCR beta chain. This clonotype was recorded many times. It has no known antigen specificity. No per-base quality is available; no much larger clone lies one base away. The entry originates in a study of T cells in Graves' hyperthyroidism and ophthalmopathy (dated by TCRdb to about 2019). For the study in its entirety: Peripheral blood was collected at initial diagnosis, before any treatment. A discovery cohort of about a hundred patients, approximately 45 with Graves' ophthalmopathy and 57 with stable Graves' hyperthyroidism, was used to find distinguishing TCR V-J signatures. An independent validation cohort of around 19 hyperthyroidism patients and 17 patients who later progressed to ophthalmopathy tested prospective prediction of ophthalmopathy. The 75 to 100 discovery patients were randomly split 7:3 into training and test sets. In several Graves' hyperthyroidism patients, the study also compared T-cell repertoires from thyroid tissue with T-cell repertoires from blood. Following sampling, methimazole starting at 30 mg daily was given to hyperthyroidism patients, and high-dose intravenous methylprednisolone was given to ophthalmopathy patients. The paper reports TCR Vbeta CDR3 sequencing of over 120 peripheral blood samples: some 41 ophthalmopathy, under 80 hyperthyroidism and approximately 17 progressor patients. Overall results and qualifications from the work: In validation, the model predicted progression to ophthalmopathy with just under 71% sensitivity and around 72% specificity, a median of 6.5 months before onset. Sample size was not statistically predetermined, and blinding of investigators to group allocation was not performed. A 13 V-J signature model separated ophthalmopathy from stable hyperthyroidism, with 87.88% sensitivity and 81.08% specificity in cross-validation and 80%/75% in testing. Most expanded thyroid clonotypes (frequency above 0.001) were also found in blood, which suggests that blood repertoires may mirror thyroid immune responses.

Hyperthyroidism patients were aged 18 to 65 years and newly diagnosed, with disease duration of less than 2 months. Patients with uncontrolled infections, other autoimmune diseases, pregnancy or lactation were excluded. Clinical symptoms, serum thyroxine and TRAb, thyroid ultrasound, and orbital computed tomography formed the basis for the diagnoses. For progressor patients, blood was drawn at the first diagnosis of hyperthyroidism, before any ophthalmopathy symptoms had appeared. PBMCs were separated from 8 to 10 ml of fresh peripheral blood using Ficoll-Paque density gradient centrifugation. Progressor patients were initially diagnosed with Graves' hyperthyroidism and developed ophthalmopathy during follow-up. Trizol reagent was used to extract total RNA, and RNA quality was then checked on an Agilent 2100 Bioanalyzer. Trimming takes 5 bases from V and 5 bases from J, and the germline ends sit 18 bases apart. CDR3 length: 15 amino acids, cysteine to phenylalanine. Only CDR3 DNA remains: 45 bases, in frame from the first base. As encoded in the germline V gene, CDR1 is SGHAT while CDR2 is FQNNGV.

The TCR beta CDR3 regions were amplified from the RNA transcripts. For the first round of RT-PCR on the TCR CDR3, the HTBI primer set was used together with the Qiagen OneStep RT-PCR kit. Libraries were constructed in a second round of multiplex PCR, after which size selection and purification were carried out. Sequencing of the libraries was done on an Illumina HiSeq2000 using paired-end 100 bp reads. As for the original processing: SOAPnuke was used to process the raw data, removing reads that contained adapters or uncalled bases, had a mean Phred below 15, or lacked an exact match to the constant primer or identifier. COPE v1.2.5 was used to merge the high-quality paired reads, and each unique nucleotide sequence was defined as a clonotype. MiTCR v1.1 was used to align clonotypes to the IMGT TRBV, TRBD and TRBJ reference segments. The analysis was restricted to V-J combinations with a frequency above 0.0001, which together covered roughly 99% of the repertoires. The TCS score was defined as the ratio of F50 (clonal expansion) to E x V (chaos), calculated using BLOSUM62-based TCRdist between CDR3 peptides within each V-J. Welch's t-statistics and random forest reduced fewer than 550 V-J features to roughly 13, which were used in a naive Bayes classifier (R e1071). TCRdb itself trimmed the public reads at Q25 with fastp, ran MiXCR and retained productive beta chains. Each entry merges the rows of one CDR3 protein and shows their most common DNA and genes. The V and J calls were not made by the authors but by TCRdb's processing. This sample has roughly 400,000 distinct CDR3 sequences in its table, and approximately 14% of those were observed once. The ten largest clones add up to roughly 26% of the sample.

The receptor comes from a woman aged 18-30 years with Graves' hyperthyroidism that later progressed to Graves' ophthalmopathy. Sequenced: blood. The chain is encoded by TRBV11-2 joined to TRBJ2-5; D gene: possibly TRBD2, on 7 matching bases. The CDR3 corresponds to CASSPLRGGGETQYF. The sequenced DNA is TGTGCCAGCAGCCCCCTACGAGGGGGGGGGGAGACCCAGTACTTC.